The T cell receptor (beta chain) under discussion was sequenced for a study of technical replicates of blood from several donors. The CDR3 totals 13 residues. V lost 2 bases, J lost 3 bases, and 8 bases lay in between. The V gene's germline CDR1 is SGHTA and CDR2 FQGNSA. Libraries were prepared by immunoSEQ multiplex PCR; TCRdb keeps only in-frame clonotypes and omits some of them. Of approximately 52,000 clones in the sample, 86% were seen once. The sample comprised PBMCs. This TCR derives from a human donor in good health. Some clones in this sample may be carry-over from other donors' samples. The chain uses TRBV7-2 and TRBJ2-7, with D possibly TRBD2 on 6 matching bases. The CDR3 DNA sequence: TGTGCCAGCAGCTTATTGACTAGCTACGAGCAGTACTTC. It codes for CASSLLTSYEQYF.